The subject of this entry is one T cell receptor beta chain. The antigen remains unidentified. V was pared by 3 bases and J by 8 bases, with 12 bases of the junction left unmatched. The CDR3 consists of 15 residues. Germline assignment: CDR1 MNHNS and CDR2 SASEGT. Sequencing of the DNA from cultured CD4+ T cells was carried out with the Oncomine TCR Beta short-read assay. Once CD4+ T cells had been cultured, genomic DNA was extracted from them. TCRdb analysed the PCR reads with MiXCR anew, one entry per CDR3 protein. Among about 17,000 distinct CDR3 sequences listed, roughly 51% were seen once. These data are taken from a study of vaccination and CD4 T cells after COVID-19. Noted treatment: approximately nine-day PBMC culture with coronavirus spike peptide pools or control peptides (ViraFEST assay). TCRs were sequenced by ViraFEST after antigen-specific T cells had been expanded with peptide pools.

V and J are TRBV6-1 and TRBJ1-2; 7 nucleotides agree with TRBD1. The receptor comes from a human donor who had recovered from COVID-19. Sequencing used CD4+ T cells from blood, cultured in vitro. CDR3 in DNA: TGTGCCAGCAGTGACCATGACAGGGATGGTGAGGGCTACACCTTC. This encodes CASSDHDRDGEGYTF.